The T cell receptor beta chain described here comes from a study of T cells in localized non-small cell lung cancer. The study, taken as a whole, reports: Greater blood T cell density accompanied longer overall survival. In adjacent lung appeared a median around 56 of the top 100 tumor clones.

Sequencing was performed with immunoSEQ multiplex PCR; in TCRdb, only in-frame clones are kept and a portion is missing. This sample has fewer than 30,000 clones, with around 85% found just once. Germline lookup yields CDR1 MDHEN and CDR2 SYDVKM. The CDR3 covers 16 residues. The ends lost 6 bases at V and 5 bases at J; junction bases unmatched: 7. This clone was counted between two and nine times. Its antigen is currently unknown. This chain joins TRBV28 and TRBJ1-6, with TRBD1 matching 10 bases. Material: peripheral blood, obtained before any cancer treatment. The TCR comes from a woman between 35 and 75 years old with stage I lung adenocarcinoma. CDR3 in DNA: TGTGCCAGCAGATCAGACGGGACAGGGGATAATTCACCCCTCCACTTT. Amino acid sequence: CASRSDGTGDNSPLHF.